Listed below are T cell receptor beta chains from one sample, sequenced in a study of T cells in Graves' hyperthyroidism and ophthalmopathy. Via MiXCR, TCRdb re-called the multiplex PCR reads, giving one row per CDR3 protein. The profile shows about 520,000 distinct CDR3 sequences, less than 25% of them singletons. What was sequenced was blood. Receptors originate from a man in his late teens or twenties with Graves' hyperthyroidism. CDR3s include the opening cysteine and the closing phenylalanine or tryptophan. The D gene is left open where the match is weak. Expanded clones get a size class; other rows say once, few or many, or leave the size out.

j_call: TRBJ1-1
clone_size: -
d_call: TRBD1
v_call: TRBV6-4
cdr3_nt: TGTGCCAGCCCCGGGACAGTTCTGAACACTGAAGCTTTCTTT
cdr3_aa: CASPGTVLNTEAFF

j_call: TRBJ1-1
clone_size: many
d_call: -
v_call: TRBV20-1
cdr3_nt: TGCAGTGCTAGACGGGCTGGGGGAGTGAACACTGAAGCTTTCTTT
cdr3_aa: CSARRAGGVNTEAFF

j_call: TRBJ2-7
clone_size: many
d_call: TRBD1
v_call: TRBV5-1
cdr3_nt: TGCGCCAGCAGAGACCCGGACAGGACCTACGAGCAGTACTTC
cdr3_aa: CASRDPDRTYEQYF

j_call: TRBJ2-7
clone_size: many
d_call: -
v_call: TRBV6-5
cdr3_nt: TGTGCCAGCAGTCACAGAAGAGAGCCCTACGAGCAGTACTTC
cdr3_aa: CASSHRREPYEQYF

j_call: TRBJ2-7
clone_size: many
d_call: TRBD1
v_call: TRBV20-1
cdr3_nt: TGCAGTGCTGACAGGGGACCATACGAGCAGTACTTC
cdr3_aa: CSADRGPYEQYF

j_call: TRBJ1-1
clone_size: -
d_call: -
v_call: TRBV5-1
cdr3_nt: TGCGCCAGCAGCTTTTTAGGCACTGAAGCTTGCTTT
cdr3_aa: CASSFLGTEACF

j_call: TRBJ2-7
clone_size: many
d_call: TRBD1
v_call: TRBV19
cdr3_nt: TGTGCCAGTATGGGAACCGCAGACAGGGGATTCGAGCAGTACTTC
cdr3_aa: CASMGTADRGFEQYF

j_call: TRBJ2-7
clone_size: many
d_call: TRBD1
v_call: TRBV12-3/TRBV12-4
cdr3_nt: TGTGCCAGCAACGCAGGGGGCCGGTACGAGCAGTACTTC
cdr3_aa: CASNAGGRYEQYF

j_call: TRBJ1-2
clone_size: many
d_call: -
v_call: TRBV28
cdr3_nt: TGTGCCAGCAGTTTATACCTCTCTAGGCCAGGGATCGATGGCTACACCTTC
cdr3_aa: CASSLYLSRPGIDGYTF

j_call: TRBJ2-5
clone_size: many
d_call: TRBD2
v_call: TRBV12-3/TRBV12-4
cdr3_nt: TGTGCCAGCAGTTCCCGGACTAGCTCCGAGACCCAGTACTTC
cdr3_aa: CASSSRTSSETQYF

j_call: TRBJ1-1
clone_size: -
d_call: -
v_call: TRBV30
cdr3_nt: TGTGCCTGGAGCGCAGATCCGGGGAACACTGAAGCTTTCTTT
cdr3_aa: CAWSADPGNTEAFF

j_call: TRBJ2-5
clone_size: few
d_call: -
v_call: TRBV7-8
cdr3_nt: TGTGCCAGCAGCCCCGGTGGGGTGGAGACCAAGTACTTC
cdr3_aa: CASSPGGVETKYF

j_call: TRBJ2-5
clone_size: -
d_call: -
v_call: TRBV9
cdr3_nt: TGTGCCAGCAGTAGGGGCCAATTAGACCCAGAGACCCAGTACTTC
cdr3_aa: CASSRGQLDPETQYF

j_call: TRBJ2-7
clone_size: few
d_call: -
v_call: TRBV30
cdr3_nt: TGTGCCTGGAGTGTACTTGACGGAGCCTACGAGCAGTACTTC
cdr3_aa: CAWSVLDGAYEQYF

j_call: TRBJ1-2
clone_size: many
d_call: TRBD1
v_call: TRBV20-1
cdr3_nt: TGCAGTGCTACGGGACAGGGAGGCTACACCTTC
cdr3_aa: CSATGQGGYTF

j_call: TRBJ2-7
clone_size: many
d_call: TRBD2
v_call: TRBV6-2/TRBV6-3
cdr3_nt: TGTGCCACCACTATAGCGGGGGGCTCCTACGAGCAGTACTTC
cdr3_aa: CATTIAGGSYEQYF

j_call: TRBJ2-7
clone_size: few
d_call: TRBD2
v_call: TRBV7-2
cdr3_nt: TGTGCCAGCAGCCCAGGGACTATTCCGTACGAGCAGTACTTC
cdr3_aa: CASSPGTIPYEQYF

j_call: TRBJ2-4
clone_size: -
d_call: -
v_call: TRBV4-1
cdr3_nt: TGCGCCAGCAGCCAAGAATGGTGGGCGTTGGGCAAAAACATTCAGTACTTC
cdr3_aa: CASSQEWWALGKNIQYF

j_call: TRBJ1-1
clone_size: many
d_call: -
v_call: TRBV19
cdr3_nt: TGTGCCAGTAGTTGGACAGCCTCAAACACTGAAGCTTTCTTT
cdr3_aa: CASSWTASNTEAFF

j_call: TRBJ2-2
clone_size: few
d_call: TRBD2
v_call: TRBV2
cdr3_nt: TGTGCCAGCAGTCCGGGGATAGCGGGCGGGGAGCTGTTTTTT
cdr3_aa: CASSPGIAGGELFF

j_call: TRBJ2-7
clone_size: many
d_call: -
v_call: TRBV29-1
cdr3_nt: TGCAGCGTGGGCCCAGGTACCTCCTACGAGCAGTACTTC
cdr3_aa: CSVGPGTSYEQYF

j_call: TRBJ1-1
clone_size: many
d_call: -
v_call: TRBV12-3/TRBV12-4
cdr3_nt: TGTGCCAGCAGCCCCTACAAGACGACTGAAGCTTTCTTT
cdr3_aa: CASSPYKTTEAFF

j_call: TRBJ2-7
clone_size: -
d_call: TRBD2
v_call: TRBV27
cdr3_nt: TGTGCCAGCAGTAAGCGGGAGTTACCCTACGAGCAGTACTTC
cdr3_aa: CASSKRELPYEQYF

j_call: TRBJ2-7
clone_size: many
d_call: TRBD1
v_call: TRBV6-2/TRBV6-3
cdr3_nt: TGTGCCAGCAGTTCGCCCCCGGGACAGGGTATTGAGCAGTACTTC
cdr3_aa: CASSSPPGQGIEQYF

j_call: TRBJ1-2
clone_size: many
d_call: -
v_call: TRBV7-9
cdr3_nt: TGTGCCAGCAGCAGAGCCGGACAGAACTATGGCTACACCTTC
cdr3_aa: CASSRAGQNYGYTF

j_call: TRBJ2-7
clone_size: many
d_call: TRBD2
v_call: TRBV27
cdr3_nt: TGTGCCAGCAGTGTCCCTAGCGGGGGAGCCAACTCCTACGAGCAGTACTTC
cdr3_aa: CASSVPSGGANSYEQYF

j_call: TRBJ2-4
clone_size: -
d_call: -
v_call: TRBV28
cdr3_nt: -
cdr3_aa: CASSFGVGAKNIKYF

j_call: TRBJ1-2
clone_size: -
d_call: TRBD1
v_call: TRBV2
cdr3_nt: TGTGCCAGCACCGAACGGGGTGTGGACAGGGAGAGAGCTAACTATGGCTACACCTTC
cdr3_aa: CASTERGVDRERANYGYTF

j_call: TRBJ2-7
clone_size: -
d_call: TRBD2
v_call: TRBV20-1
cdr3_nt: TGCAGTGCGTACCTCGCTAGCGGGAGTAACGAGCAGTACTTC
cdr3_aa: CSAYLASGSNEQYF

j_call: TRBJ1-2
clone_size: few
d_call: -
v_call: TRBV29-1
cdr3_nt: TGCAGCGTTGCCCGCTGTGCCCCAGTAACAGACCTTTGGGGCTACACCTTC
cdr3_aa: CSVARCAPVTDLWGYTF

j_call: TRBJ2-7
clone_size: many
d_call: TRBD2
v_call: TRBV20-1
cdr3_nt: TGCAGTGCTAGAGATCGTGGGGGGGTAAGCTCCTACGAGCAGTACTTC
cdr3_aa: CSARDRGGVSSYEQYF

j_call: TRBJ2-7
clone_size: -
d_call: TRBD2
v_call: TRBV6-5
cdr3_nt: TGTGCCAGCAGTTACTCTCCTAGCGGACTCACCAACATCTTC
cdr3_aa: CASSYSPSGLTNIF

j_call: TRBJ1-2
clone_size: many
d_call: -
v_call: TRBV6-1
cdr3_nt: TGTGCCAGCAGTGAAGGGGGGAGCGTCTACTATGGCTACACCTTC
cdr3_aa: CASSEGGSVYYGYTF

j_call: TRBJ1-1
clone_size: few
d_call: -
v_call: TRBV7-2
cdr3_nt: TGTGCCAGCAGCTTAGATTTGTGGACTGAAGCTTTCTTT
cdr3_aa: CASSLDLWTEAFF

j_call: TRBJ2-2
clone_size: many
d_call: TRBD1
v_call: TRBV15
cdr3_nt: TGTGCCACCAGCTCCTGGACAGGGAACACCGGGGAGCTGTTTTTT
cdr3_aa: CATSSWTGNTGELFF

j_call: TRBJ2-7
clone_size: many
d_call: -
v_call: TRBV9
cdr3_nt: TGTGCCAGCAGCAACGGGAGCTCCTACGAGCAGTACTTC
cdr3_aa: CASSNGSSYEQYF

j_call: TRBJ1-5
clone_size: many
d_call: -
v_call: TRBV15
cdr3_nt: TGTGCCACCAGCAGAGATCTAAGCAATCAGCCCCAGCATTTT
cdr3_aa: CATSRDLSNQPQHF

j_call: TRBJ2-7
clone_size: many
d_call: -
v_call: TRBV6-1
cdr3_nt: TGTGCCAGCAGGCCCGTCCCGGCAGTCTCCTACGAGCAGTACTTC
cdr3_aa: CASRPVPAVSYEQYF

j_call: TRBJ2-5
clone_size: -
d_call: -
v_call: TRBV4-1
cdr3_nt: TGCGCCAGCAGCCAAGATAGTTTGGAGACCTACCAAGAGACCCAGTACTTC
cdr3_aa: CASSQDSLETYQETQYF

j_call: TRBJ1-4
clone_size: few
d_call: -
v_call: TRBV5-5
cdr3_nt: TGTGCCAGCAGCCGGGGCCATTCTAATGAAAAACTGTTTTTT
cdr3_aa: CASSRGHSNEKLFF

j_call: TRBJ2-7
clone_size: many
d_call: -
v_call: TRBV6-5
cdr3_nt: TGTGCCAGCAGTTCCCCGGACCACTACGAGCAGTACTTC
cdr3_aa: CASSSPDHYEQYF

j_call: TRBJ2-7
clone_size: -
d_call: TRBD2
v_call: TRBV12-3/TRBV12-4
cdr3_nt: TGTGCCAGCAGTTCAGCGGGAGAAGGCTCCTACGAGCAGTACTTC
cdr3_aa: CASSSAGEGSYEQYF

j_call: TRBJ1-1
clone_size: many
d_call: -
v_call: TRBV6-5
cdr3_nt: TGTGCCAGCAGTTACGGGTCTCGGGGTACTGAAGCTTTCTTT
cdr3_aa: CASSYGSRGTEAFF

j_call: TRBJ1-1
clone_size: -
d_call: -
v_call: TRBV12-3/TRBV12-4
cdr3_nt: TGTGCCAGCAGTTGGGCACAGGCGGGGAACACTGAAGCTTTCTTT
cdr3_aa: CASSWAQAGNTEAFF

j_call: TRBJ2-7
clone_size: many
d_call: TRBD2
v_call: TRBV12-3/TRBV12-4
cdr3_nt: TGTGCCAGCAGCGCTAGCGGGGGCCTTAGCTCCTACGAGCAGTACTTC
cdr3_aa: CASSASGGLSSYEQYF

j_call: TRBJ1-1
clone_size: -
d_call: -
v_call: TRBV10-3
cdr3_nt: TGTGCCATCAGACCATTGACTCACTTGGGCACTGAAGCTTTCTTT
cdr3_aa: CAIRPLTHLGTEAFF

j_call: TRBJ1-5
clone_size: many
d_call: -
v_call: TRBV29-1
cdr3_nt: TGCAGCGTTGAAGTGGGGCGGAATCAGCCCCAGCATTTT
cdr3_aa: CSVEVGRNQPQHF

j_call: TRBJ2-5
clone_size: many
d_call: -
v_call: TRBV9
cdr3_nt: TGTGCCAGCAGCGTAGCAGGGGGGCTAGAGACCCAGTACTTC
cdr3_aa: CASSVAGGLETQYF

j_call: TRBJ1-1
clone_size: few
d_call: TRBD1
v_call: TRBV20-1
cdr3_nt: TGCAGTGCCTATCGGGACAGGAGACGCACAGGGAGGAACACTGAAGCTTTCTTT
cdr3_aa: CSAYRDRRRTGRNTEAFF

j_call: TRBJ1-5
clone_size: few
d_call: -
v_call: TRBV4-1
cdr3_nt: TGCGCCAGCAGCCAAGAAGGGGTATCCAGGGGCAATCAGCCCCAGCATTTT
cdr3_aa: CASSQEGVSRGNQPQHF

j_call: TRBJ1-1
clone_size: -
d_call: -
v_call: TRBV18
cdr3_nt: TGTGCCAGCTCACACAAACCGGACACTGAAGCTTTCTTT
cdr3_aa: CASSHKPDTEAFF

j_call: TRBJ2-4
clone_size: many
d_call: -
v_call: TRBV11-2
cdr3_nt: TGTGCCAGCAGCTTACCGTTTCTGGGCAAAAACATTCAGTACTTC
cdr3_aa: CASSLPFLGKNIQYF

j_call: TRBJ1-1
clone_size: -
d_call: -
v_call: TRBV6-5
cdr3_nt: TGTGCCAGCAGTTACGCGGGGCGGGGCGGATTCACTGAAGCTTTCTTT
cdr3_aa: CASSYAGRGGFTEAFF

j_call: TRBJ2-2
clone_size: few
d_call: -
v_call: TRBV6-2/TRBV6-3
cdr3_nt: TGTGCCAGCAGTTACTCGATCCTAGCGCTGAACACCGGGGAGCTGTTTTTT
cdr3_aa: CASSYSILALNTGELFF

j_call: TRBJ2-4
clone_size: -
d_call: -
v_call: TRBV10-3
cdr3_nt: TGTGCCATCAGTGAGTCGGGGTTACAAAACATTCAGTACTTC
cdr3_aa: CAISESGLQNIQYF

j_call: TRBJ2-7
clone_size: few
d_call: -
v_call: TRBV30
cdr3_nt: TGTGCCTGGAGTGATGGCGGGAAGATCGAGCAGTACTTC
cdr3_aa: CAWSDGGKIEQYF